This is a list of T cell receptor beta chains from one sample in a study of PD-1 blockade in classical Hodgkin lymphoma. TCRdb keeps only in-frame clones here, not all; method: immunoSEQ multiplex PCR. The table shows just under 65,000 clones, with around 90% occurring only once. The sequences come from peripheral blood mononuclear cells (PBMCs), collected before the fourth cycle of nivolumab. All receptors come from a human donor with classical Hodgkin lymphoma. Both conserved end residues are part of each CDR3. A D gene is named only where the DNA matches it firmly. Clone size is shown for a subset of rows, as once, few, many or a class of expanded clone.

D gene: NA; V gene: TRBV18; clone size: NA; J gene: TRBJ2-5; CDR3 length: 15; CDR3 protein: CASSPLLAPQETQYF; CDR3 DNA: TGTGCCAGCTCACCATTGTTGGCCCCGCAAGAGACCCAGTACTTC
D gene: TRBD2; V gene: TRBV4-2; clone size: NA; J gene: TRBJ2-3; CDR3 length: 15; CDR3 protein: CASSHSGRDTDTQYF; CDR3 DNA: TGTGCCAGCAGCCATAGCGGGAGGGACACAGATACGCAGTATTTT
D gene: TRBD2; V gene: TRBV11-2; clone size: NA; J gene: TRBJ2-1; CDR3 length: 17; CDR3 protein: CASSSPLGTSGWGEQFF; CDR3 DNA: TGTGCCAGCAGCTCGCCTCTCGGGACTAGCGGGTGGGGAGAGCAGTTCTTC
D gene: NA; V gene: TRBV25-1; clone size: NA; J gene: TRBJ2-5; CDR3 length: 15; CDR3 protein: CASSAGGGSRETQYF; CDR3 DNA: TGTGCCAGCAGTGCCGGGGGCGGGAGTCGAGAGACCCAGTACTTC
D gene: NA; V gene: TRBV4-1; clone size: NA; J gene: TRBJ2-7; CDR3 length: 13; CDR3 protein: CASSQDGDYEQYF; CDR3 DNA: TGCGCCAGCAGCCAAGATGGGGACTACGAGCAGTACTTC
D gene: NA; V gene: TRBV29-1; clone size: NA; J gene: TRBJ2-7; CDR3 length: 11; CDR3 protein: CSVGDSYEQYF; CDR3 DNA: TGCAGCGTTGGCGATTCTTACGAGCAGTACTTC
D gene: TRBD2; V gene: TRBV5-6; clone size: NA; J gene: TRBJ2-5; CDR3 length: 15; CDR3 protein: CASSLAGGPGETQYF; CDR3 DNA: TGTGCCAGCAGCTTAGCGGGGGGGCCAGGCGAGACCCAGTACTTC
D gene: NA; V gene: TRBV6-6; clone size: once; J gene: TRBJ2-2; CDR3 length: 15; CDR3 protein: CAISWASANTGELFF; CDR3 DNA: TGTGCCATTTCGTGGGCTAGCGCGAACACCGGGGAGCTGTTTTTT
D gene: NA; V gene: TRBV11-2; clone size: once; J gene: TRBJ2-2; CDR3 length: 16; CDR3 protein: CASSLEANLNTGELFF; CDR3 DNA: TGTGCCAGCAGCTTAGAGGCTAACCTCAACACCGGGGAGCTGTTTTTT
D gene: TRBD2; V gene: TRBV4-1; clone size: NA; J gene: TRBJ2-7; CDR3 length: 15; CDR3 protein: CASSQIAGGPYEQYF; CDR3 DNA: TGCGCCAGCAGCCAAATAGCGGGGGGCCCCTACGAGCAGTACTTC
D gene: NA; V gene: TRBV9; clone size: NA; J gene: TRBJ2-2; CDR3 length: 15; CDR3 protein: CASSVGGGLTGELFF; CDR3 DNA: TGTGCCAGCAGCGTTGGGGGCGGGCTCACCGGGGAGCTGTTTTTT
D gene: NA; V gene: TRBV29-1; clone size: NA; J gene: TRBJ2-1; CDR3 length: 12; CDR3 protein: CSVEENHNEQFF; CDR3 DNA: TGCAGCGTTGAGGAGAACCACAATGAGCAGTTCTTC
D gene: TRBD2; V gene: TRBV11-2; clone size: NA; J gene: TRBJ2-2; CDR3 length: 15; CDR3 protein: CASSFAGGGTGELFF; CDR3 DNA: TGTGCCAGCAGCTTCGCGGGAGGGGGCACCGGGGAGCTGTTTTTT
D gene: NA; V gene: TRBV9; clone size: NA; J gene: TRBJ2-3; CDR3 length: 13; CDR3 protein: CASSVDYADTQYF; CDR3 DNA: TGTGCCAGCAGCGTGGACTACGCAGATACGCAGTATTTT
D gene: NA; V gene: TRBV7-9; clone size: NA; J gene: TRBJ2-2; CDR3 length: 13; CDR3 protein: CASSWINTGELFF; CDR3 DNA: TGTGCCAGCAGCTGGATAAACACCGGGGAGCTGTTTTTT
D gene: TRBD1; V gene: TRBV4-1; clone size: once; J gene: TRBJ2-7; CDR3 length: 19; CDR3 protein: CASSQQPGQGTDLTYEQYF; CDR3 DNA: TGCGCCAGCAGCCAACAACCGGGACAGGGGACCGATTTAACCTACGAGCAGTACTTC
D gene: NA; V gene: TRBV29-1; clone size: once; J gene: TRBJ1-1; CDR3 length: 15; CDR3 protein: CSVELRQALNAEAFF; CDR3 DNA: TGCAGCGTTGAACTTCGGCAGGCTCTGAACGCTGAAGCTTTCTTT
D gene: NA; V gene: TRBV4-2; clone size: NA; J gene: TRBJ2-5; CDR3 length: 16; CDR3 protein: CASSQEGRRVIETQYF; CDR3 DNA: TGTGCCAGCAGCCAAGAAGGCCGGCGGGTAATCGAGACCCAGTACTTC
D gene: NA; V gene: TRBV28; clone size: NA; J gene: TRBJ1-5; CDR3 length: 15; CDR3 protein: CASSDPGTGNQPQHF; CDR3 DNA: TGTGCCAGCAGTGACCCAGGGACGGGCAATCAGCCCCAGCATTTT
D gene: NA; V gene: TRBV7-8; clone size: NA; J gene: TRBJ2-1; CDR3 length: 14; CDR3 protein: CASSLPGPGNEQFF; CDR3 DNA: TGTGCCAGCAGCTTACCTGGGCCTGGCAATGAGCAGTTCTTC
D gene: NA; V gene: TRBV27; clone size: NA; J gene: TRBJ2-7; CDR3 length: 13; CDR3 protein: CASSWAPSYEQYF; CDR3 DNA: TGTGCCAGCAGTTGGGCACCCTCCTACGAGCAGTACTTC
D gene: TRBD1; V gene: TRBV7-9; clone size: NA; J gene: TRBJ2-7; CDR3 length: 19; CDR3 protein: CASSLEGTGGHLFFYEQYF; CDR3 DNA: TGTGCCAGCAGCTTAGAGGGAACAGGGGGCCACTTATTTTTCTACGAGCAGTACTTC
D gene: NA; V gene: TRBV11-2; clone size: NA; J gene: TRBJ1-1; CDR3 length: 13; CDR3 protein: CASSASLLPEAFF; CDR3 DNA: TGTGCCAGCAGCGCCAGCTTATTGCCTGAAGCTTTCTTT
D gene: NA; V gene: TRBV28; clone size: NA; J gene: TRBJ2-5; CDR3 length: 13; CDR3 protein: CASSPLAGETQYF; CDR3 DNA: TGTGCCAGCAGTCCGCTCGCAGGGGAGACCCAGTACTTC
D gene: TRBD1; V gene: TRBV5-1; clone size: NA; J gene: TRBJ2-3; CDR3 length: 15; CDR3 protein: CASSLGGQSTDTQYF; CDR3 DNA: TGCGCCAGCAGCTTGGGGGGACAGTCCACAGATACGCAGTATTTT
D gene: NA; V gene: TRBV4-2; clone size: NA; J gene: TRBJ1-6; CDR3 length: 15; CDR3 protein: CASSQEAGGNSPLHF; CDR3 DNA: TGTGCCAGCAGCCAAGAGGCCGGGGGCAATTCACCCCTCCACTTT
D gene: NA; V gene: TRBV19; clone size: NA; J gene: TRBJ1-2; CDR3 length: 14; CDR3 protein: CASSFNIRSSGYTF; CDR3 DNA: TGTGCCAGTAGTTTTAACATTCGGTCCAGTGGATACACCTTC
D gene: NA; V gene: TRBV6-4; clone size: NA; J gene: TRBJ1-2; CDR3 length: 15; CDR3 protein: CASSDSGDNNYGYTF; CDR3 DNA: TGTGCCAGCAGTGACTCGGGAGACAATAACTATGGCTACACCTTC
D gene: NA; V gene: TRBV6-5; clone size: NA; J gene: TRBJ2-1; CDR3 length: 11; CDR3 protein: CASGIYNEQFF; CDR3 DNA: TGTGCCAGCGGGATATACAATGAGCAGTTCTTC
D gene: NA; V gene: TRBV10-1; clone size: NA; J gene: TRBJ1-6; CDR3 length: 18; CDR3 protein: CASTPPGQNCSYNSPLHF; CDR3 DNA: TGCGCCAGCACCCCCCCGGGACAAAACTGCTCCTATAATTCACCCCTCCACTTT
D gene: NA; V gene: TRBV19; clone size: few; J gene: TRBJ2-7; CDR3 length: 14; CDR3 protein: CACRPGPNGREQYF; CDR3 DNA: TGTGCCTGCCGACCGGGACCGAATGGTAGGGAGCAGTACTTC
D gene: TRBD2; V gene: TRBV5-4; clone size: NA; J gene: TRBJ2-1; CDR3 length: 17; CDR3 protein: CASSSNGGTSANNEQFF; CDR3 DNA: TGTGCCAGCAGCTCGAACGGGGGGACTAGCGCTAACAATGAGCAGTTCTTC
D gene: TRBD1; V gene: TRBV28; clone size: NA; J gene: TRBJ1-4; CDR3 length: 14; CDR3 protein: CASRAGTGWEKLFF; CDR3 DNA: TGTGCCAGCAGGGCCGGGACAGGGTGGGAAAAACTGTTTTTT
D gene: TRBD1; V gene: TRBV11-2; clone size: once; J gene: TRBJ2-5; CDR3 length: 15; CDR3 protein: CASSPPWTGEETQYF; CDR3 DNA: TGTGCCAGCAGCCCCCCTTGGACAGGGGAAGAGACCCAGTACTTC
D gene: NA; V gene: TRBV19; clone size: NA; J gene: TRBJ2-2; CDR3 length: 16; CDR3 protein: CASTPGRGQVTGELFF; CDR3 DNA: TGTGCCAGTACCCCGGGGAGGGGGCAGGTCACCGGGGAGCTGTTTTTT
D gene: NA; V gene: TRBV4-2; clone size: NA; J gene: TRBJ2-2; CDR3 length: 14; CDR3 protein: CASSQVGEAGELFF; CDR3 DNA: TGTGCCAGCAGCCAAGTGGGGGAGGCCGGGGAGCTGTTTTTT
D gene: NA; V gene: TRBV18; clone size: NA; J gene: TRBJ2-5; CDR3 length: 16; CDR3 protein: CASSPVWRDVQETQYF; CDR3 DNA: TGTGCCAGCTCACCGGTGTGGAGAGACGTCCAAGAGACCCAGTACTTC
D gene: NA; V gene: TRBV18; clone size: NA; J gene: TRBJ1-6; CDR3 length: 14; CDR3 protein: CASSPADGKWALHF; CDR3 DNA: TGTGCCAGCTCACCCGCTGATGGAAAGTGGGCCCTCCACTTT
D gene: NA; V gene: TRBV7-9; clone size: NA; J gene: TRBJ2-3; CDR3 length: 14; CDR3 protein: CASSSKGVTDTQYF; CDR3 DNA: TGTGCCAGCAGCTCAAAGGGGGTCACAGATACGCAGTATTTT
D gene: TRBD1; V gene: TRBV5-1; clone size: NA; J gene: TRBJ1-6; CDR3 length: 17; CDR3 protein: CASSFQLPGTANSPLHF; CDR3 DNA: TGCGCCAGCAGCTTTCAACTCCCCGGGACAGCGAATTCACCCCTCCACTTT
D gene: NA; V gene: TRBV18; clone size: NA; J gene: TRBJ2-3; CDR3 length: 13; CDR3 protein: CASSPELADTQYF; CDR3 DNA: TGTGCCAGCTCACCGGAGCTGGCAGATACGCAGTATTTT
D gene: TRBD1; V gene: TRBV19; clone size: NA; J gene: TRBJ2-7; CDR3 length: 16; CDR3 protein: CASSYGTGFSVYEQYF; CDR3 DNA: TGTGCCAGTAGTTACGGGACAGGGTTCAGCGTTTACGAGCAGTACTTC
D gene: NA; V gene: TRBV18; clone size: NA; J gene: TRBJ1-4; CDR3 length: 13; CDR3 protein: CASLDEGTEKLFF; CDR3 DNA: TGTGCCAGCCTAGATGAGGGGACGGAAAAACTGTTTTTT